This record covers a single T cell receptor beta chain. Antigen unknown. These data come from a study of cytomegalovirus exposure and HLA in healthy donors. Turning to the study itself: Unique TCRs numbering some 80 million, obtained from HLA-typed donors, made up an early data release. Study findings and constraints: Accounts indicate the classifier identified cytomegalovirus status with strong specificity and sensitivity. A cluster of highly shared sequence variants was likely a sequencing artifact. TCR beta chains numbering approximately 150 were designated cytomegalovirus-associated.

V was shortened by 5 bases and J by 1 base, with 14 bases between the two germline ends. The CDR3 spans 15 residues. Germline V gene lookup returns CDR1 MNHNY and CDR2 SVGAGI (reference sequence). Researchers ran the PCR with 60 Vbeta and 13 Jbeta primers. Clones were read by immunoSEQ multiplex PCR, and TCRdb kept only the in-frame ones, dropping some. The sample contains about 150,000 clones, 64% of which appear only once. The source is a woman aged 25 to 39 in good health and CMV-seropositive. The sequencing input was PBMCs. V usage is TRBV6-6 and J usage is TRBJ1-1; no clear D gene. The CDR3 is CASSPLSIANTEAFF. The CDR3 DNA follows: TGTGCCAGCAGTCCACTGTCAATAGCGAACACTGAAGCTTTCTTT.